This TCR beta chain was captured in a study of blood T cell repertoires in COVID-19. The study recruited people aged roughly 18 to 100 years across around 23 US areas. Assignments of participants to cohorts depended upon their own reported clinical history. This clone turned up a few times. Per the study methods: Amplification with reference gene primers provided the estimates of nucleated cell counts. Method: immunoSEQ multiplex PCR; TCRdb's copy keeps in-frame clones and lacks some. V, J and clone size derive from that table, while D and trimming were established from the DNA sequence. The sample consists of some 130,000 clones, more than 70% of them appearing once. This CDR3 is built from 14 residues. Losses at the gene ends were 2 bases for V and 4 bases for J; bases not matched to a gene: 5. The germline V gene encodes CDR1 SGHDT and CDR2 YYEEEE.

V is TRBV5-6 and J is TRBJ2-5; 7 bases line up with TRBD1. The specimen was PBMCs or T cells enriched from blood (not recorded which). This TCR was recovered from a man aged 35 to 55 with acute COVID-19. In DNA, the CDR3 is TGTGCCAGCAGCTTCGGGACAGAAGGAGAGACCCAGTACTTC. Its protein product is CASSFGTEGETQYF.